Described below is a single T cell receptor beta chain sequence and its context. Its antigen is undetermined. Trimming cost V 3 bases and J 2 bases, with 8 bases left between them. Germline assignment: CDR1 DFQATT and CDR2 SNEGSKA (reference sequence). The CDR3 runs to 14 residues. This sample is drawn from a study of T cell responses to AZD1222 COVID-19 vaccine. Study-wide results and caveats: Targets within unmutated variant regions were reportedly found for nearly half of spike-specific TCRs. Increases in Spike-specific TCR breadth and depth were seen after two AZD1222 doses. Repertoires were sampled only after the peak T cell response. Spike was spanned by vaccine-associated CD4 TCRs, which were dominant at 160-218 and 743-854.

Using immunoSEQ multiplex PCR, the repertoire was profiled, and TCRdb retains in-frame clones only, with some absent. The table lists roughly 43,000 clones, roughly 77% of them singletons. This receptor was identified in an adult who received the MenACWY meningococcal vaccine as a control. The chain couples TRBV20-1 to TRBJ1-6; D remains ambiguous. The source material was peripheral blood, sampled 28 days after the second dose of the MenACWY control vaccine. The CDR3 region has the DNA TGCAGTGCTAGTGCCACCACCTATAATTCACCCCTCCACTTT. Its protein is CSASATTYNSPLHF.